This T cell receptor beta chain emerged from a study of blood T cell repertoires in COVID-19 (dated by TCRdb to the early 2020s). Broadly, across the study: Samples covering the acute and convalescent phases of COVID-19 were provided by collaborators in the United States, Italy and Spain. The samples were drawn from two sources: the first 160 participants of the ongoing ImmuneRACE study, and approximately 1,300 subjects contributed by 6 global collaborators. The dataset comprised deeply sampled blood TCRbeta repertoires from subjects exposed to, actively infected with, or recovered from COVID-19. The material from the prospective study consisted of cDNA or gDNA derived from T cells, B-cell-depleted T cells, or PBMCs. The repertoires were released in a freely available public database meant as a resource for research on the immune response to SARS-CoV-2. Where available, HLA class I and class II types were obtained from metadata supplied by the sample provider rather than from assay-based typing. The sample metadata nearly always contained a de-identified subject ID, COVID-19 status, age in years and sex. General findings and caveats noted by the study authors: The amount of clinical and demographic metadata varied by source and participant and was provided uncurated.

As to this clone: Its antigen is not yet known. No base quality information exists; no much larger clone differs at one position.

Each collaborating institution followed its own protocols to collect whole blood in K2EDTA tubes. Collaborator samples were shipped for TCRbeta analysis as frozen whole blood, isolated PBMCs, or DNA extracted from either sample type. Trimming at the junction amounts to 5 bases on V and 8 bases on J, and the germline ends lie 22 bases apart. CDR1 KGHSH and CDR2 LQKENI are derived from the germline V gene. Counted from cysteine to phenylalanine, this CDR3 has 16 amino acids. Only the CDR3 region is kept as DNA, spanning 48 bases read in frame from base 1. TCRbeta CDR3 regions were amplified from genomic DNA using the immunoSEQ Assay, a bias-controlled multiplex PCR. The study's processing was this. The number of nucleated cells in each sample was estimated by amplification of reference gene primers within the assay. Sequence reads were collapsed and filtered to measure the absolute abundance of every unique TCRbeta CDR3 rearrangement. For each sample, productive Simpson clonality was calculated as the square root of Simpson's diversity index across productive rearrangements. TCRdb carries this immuneACCESS record with in-frame sequences only. Its versions omit some clonotypes, under half of them owing to an unresolved V gene in the studies checked, with the rest unexplained. That table furnishes V, J and clone size, whereas the DNA furnished D and trimming. This sample has about 340,000 clones in its table, and around 83% of those were observed once. 2.5% to 3.5% of the sample rests with the top ten.

The receptor's source is a man aged 30 to 45 with active or convalescent COVID-19. The sequenced sample was peripheral blood. This sequence uses TRBV18 and TRBJ2-1; TRBD1 is a weak D gene call, 6 bases matching. The nucleotide sequence reads TGTGCCAGCTCATCAACTCAGGGGCGTGGTACCGATGAGCAGTTCTTC. Its protein reads: CASSSTQGRGTDEQFF.